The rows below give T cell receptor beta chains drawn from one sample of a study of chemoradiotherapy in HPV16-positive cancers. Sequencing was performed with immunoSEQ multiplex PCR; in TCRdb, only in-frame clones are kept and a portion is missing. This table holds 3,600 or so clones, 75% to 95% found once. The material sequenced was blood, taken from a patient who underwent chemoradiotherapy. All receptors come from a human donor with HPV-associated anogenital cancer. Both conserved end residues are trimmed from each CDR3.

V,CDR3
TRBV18,ASSQTKGSTDTQY
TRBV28,ASGQVPLH
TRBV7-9,ASSNSGIAF
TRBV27,ASSSPGGPHYGYT
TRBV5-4,ASRPVNSVSNQPQH
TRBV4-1,ASSQDAGVGRETQY
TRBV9,ASSVVASGTQY
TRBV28,ASSLPGSGANVLT
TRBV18,ASSPGLVDSNEQF
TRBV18,ASSPPGADQETQY
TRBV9,ASSVVRDSGLYGSYEQY
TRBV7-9,ASSSGGEQY
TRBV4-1,ASSRLGTGADNEQF
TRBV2,ASSRTGGIDEQY
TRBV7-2,ASSRTSGGVYNEQF
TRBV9,ASSVGGGRSTDTQY
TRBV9,ASSVAGHYTGELF
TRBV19,ASSISTWPYEQY
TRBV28,ASSFIGYEQY
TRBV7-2,ASSSQGAGNTIY
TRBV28,ASSPRNTIY
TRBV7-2,ASSFLRQTGELF
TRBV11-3,ASSLDIPSGRYNEQF
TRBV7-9,ASSLAGTGIKY
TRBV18,ASSKSGQGASGELF
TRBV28,ASSLGSNDSPLH
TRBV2,ASSEGWTSPGETQY
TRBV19,ASSKQGAPTNEQF
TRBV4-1,ASSQPRGGYNEKLF
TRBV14,ASSQPVGAAEAF
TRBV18,ASSPGQGGSYEQY
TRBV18,ASSPLAEWRETQY
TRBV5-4,ASSLRGGTDTQY
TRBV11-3,ASSHGTSGGANGEQF
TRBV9,ASSQREKTYNEQF
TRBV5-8,ASSLGRRSQETQY
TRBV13,ASSPRRGFYEQY
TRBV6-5,ASRSPSDTGELF
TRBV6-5,ASRPRTSGQETQY
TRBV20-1,SAKGQKTQY
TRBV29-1,SVVRQGDQETQY
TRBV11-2,ASSHPARASYEQY
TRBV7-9,ASSYIGVNNSPLH
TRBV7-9,ASSPRGDRGFIH
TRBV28,ASSLGLAGVRETQY
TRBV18,ASSHSTGRNTEAF
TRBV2,ASSENRRNTEAF
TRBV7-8,ASSLDRGAGANVLT
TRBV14,ASSQDFKNSPLH
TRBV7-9,ASSLQNVNEKLF
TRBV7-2,ASSLAPDTQY
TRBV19,ASSIWAGRGNQPQH
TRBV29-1,SMGGPNYGYT
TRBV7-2,ASSFRQGGYNEQF
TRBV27,ASSLRVSYNSPLH